The 5 T cell receptor beta chains in this list originate from one sample, sequenced in a study of post-analysis software for immune sequencing data. Study findings and constraints: The five TRBV segments detected at higher frequency in patients than in controls included TRBV5-6, TRBV5-1 and TRBV20-1.

No antigen is known for these receptors. Carried by the TCR beta cDNA libraries were unique molecular identifiers. TCRdb fed the PCR reads into MiXCR, producing one record per CDR3 protein. The sample yields 750,000 to 950,000 distinct CDR3 sequences, about 57% seen once. The specimen sequenced was blood. These receptors came from a girl aged 5-17 years with multiple sclerosis.

The J gene is TRBJ2-7, the V gene TRBV20-1; the match to TRBD1 covers 8 bases. J was trimmed by 4 bases and V by 4 bases; bases with no gene match: 12. Germline CDR1 and CDR2: DFQATT and SNEGSKA (reference sequence). This CDR3 has 15 amino acids. CDR3 nucleotides: TGCAGTGCTACACCAGGGGGCAGGGGTAGGTACGAGCAGTACTTC. Its protein product is CSATPGGRGRYEQYF.

This clonotype was observed a few times. This chain links TRBV20-1 with TRBJ1-4; a weak D match, TRBD1 (5 bases). The CDR3 is made up of 11 amino acids. CDR1 is DFQATT, CDR2 SNEGSKA, per germline (reference sequence). The ends were cut back, 6 bases at V and 8 bases at J, with 10 bases in the middle. The CDR3 sequence: CSAGREEKLFF. The CDR3, as DNA: TGCAGTGCGGGCAGGGAGGAAAAACTGTTTTTT.

CDR3 bases: TGCAGTGCTTCGGGACTAGCCTCTTTCCCAGTGACCCAGTACTTC. It translates to CSASGLASFPVTQYF. The rearrangement joins TRBV20-1 to TRBJ2-5, with 9 bases aligning to TRBD2. The CDR3 sequence is 15 residues long. The ends lost 5 bases at V and 7 bases at J; junction bases unmatched: 14. Germline V lookup: CDR1 DFQATT, CDR2 SNEGSKA (reference sequence).

The chain employs TRBV21-1 and TRBJ2-7. TRBV21-1 is marked as a pseudogene. The CDR3 has 13 amino acids. CDR3 nucleotide sequence: TGTGCCAGCAGCAAAGGGGGCCCCTACGAGCAGTACTTC. Its protein is CASSKGGPYEQYF.

This clonotype was detected a few times. The chain joins TRBV6-6 to TRBJ1-5; 10 bases align to TRBD1. This CDR3 has 15 residues. Trimming removed 4 bases from V and 4 bases from J; junction bases left unmatched: 4. The V gene's germline CDR1 is MNHNY and CDR2 SVGAGI (reference sequence). The CDR3 sequence: CASSSPGQGNQPQHF. In DNA form, the CDR3 reads TGTGCCAGCAGTTCTCCGGGACAGGGGAATCAGCCCCAGCATTTT.